The next 4 T cell receptor beta chains were all read from a single sample in a study of T cell responses to AZD1222 COVID-19 vaccine. Profiling relied on immunoSEQ multiplex PCR, and the TCRdb table lists in-frame clones only, not all of them. The repertoire has about 160,000 clones, about 92% of them found once; the top ten carry 2.5% to 3.5%. Sequenced here: peripheral blood, sampled 28 days after the second AZD1222 dose. The origin of the receptors is an adult who received the AZD1222 COVID-19 vaccine.

The CDR3 coding sequence is TGTGCCAGCAGTCCCCAGACAAGGGTTTTGTACTCACCCCTCCACTTT. The encoded protein is CASSPQTRVLYSPLHF. J is TRBJ1-6 and V is TRBV28; D not certain. This CDR3 spans 16 amino acids. Germline V lookup: CDR1 MDHEN, CDR2 SYDVKM. V was shortened by 5 bases and J by 10 bases, with 21 bases between the two germline ends.

This chain joins TRBV2 and TRBJ1-5; the D gene is possibly TRBD1 (6 bases). V was trimmed by 7 bases and J by 6 bases, leaving 16 bases between them. The CDR3 contains 14 residues. Germline loops: CDR1 SNHLY, CDR2 FYNNEI. The CDR3 loop is CASNYAGVSQPQHF. The CDR3 DNA reads TGTGCCAGCAACTACGCAGGGGTAAGTCAGCCCCAGCATTTT. Full variable domain (missing parts from reference TRBV2 and TRBJ1-5): EPEVTQTPSHQVTQMGQEVILRCVPISNHLYFYWYRQILGQKVEFLVSFYNNEISEKSEIFDDQFSVERPDGSNFTLKIRSTKLEDSAMYFCASNYAGVSQPQHFGDGTRLSIL.

This chain joins TRBV18 and TRBJ1-1; no clear D. CDR1 is KGHSH, CDR2 LQKENI, per germline. V was trimmed by 4 bases and J by 0 bases, leaving 6 bases between them. CDR3 length: 13 residues. Written as DNA, the CDR3 is TGTGCCAGCTCACTCGGAGTGAACACTGAAGCTTTCTTT. Translated: CASSLGVNTEAFF.

V gene TRBV6-4 combines with J gene TRBJ2-1, with 9 bases aligning to TRBD2. Trimming cost V 1 base and J 2 bases; bases outside gene matches: 9. The germline CDR1 and CDR2 sequences are MRHNA and SNTAGT. The CDR3 runs to 18 residues. For the CDR3, the DNA is TGTGCCAGCAGTGACTGGGCGGGAGGGAAAGGAACCTACAATGAGCAGTTCTTC. Its translation is CASSDWAGGKGTYNEQFF.